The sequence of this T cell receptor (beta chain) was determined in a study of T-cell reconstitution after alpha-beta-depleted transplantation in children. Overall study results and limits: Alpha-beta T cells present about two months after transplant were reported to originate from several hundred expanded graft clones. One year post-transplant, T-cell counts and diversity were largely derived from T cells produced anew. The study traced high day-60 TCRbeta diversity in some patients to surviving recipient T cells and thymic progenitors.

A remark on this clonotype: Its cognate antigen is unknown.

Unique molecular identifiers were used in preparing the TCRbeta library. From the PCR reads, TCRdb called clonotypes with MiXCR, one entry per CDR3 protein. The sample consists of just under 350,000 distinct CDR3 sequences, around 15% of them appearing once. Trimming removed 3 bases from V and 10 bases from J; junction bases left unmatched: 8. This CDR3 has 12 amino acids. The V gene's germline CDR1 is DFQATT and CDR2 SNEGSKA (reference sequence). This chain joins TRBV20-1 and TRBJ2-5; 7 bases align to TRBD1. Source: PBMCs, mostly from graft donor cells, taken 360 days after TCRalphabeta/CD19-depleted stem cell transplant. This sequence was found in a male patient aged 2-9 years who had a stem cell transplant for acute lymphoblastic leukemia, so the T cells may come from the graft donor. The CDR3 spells CSASETGNDQYF. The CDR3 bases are TGCAGTGCTAGCGAGACAGGGAATGACCAGTACTTC.